Sequencing of this T cell receptor (beta chain) was carried out in a study of PD-L1 blockade in urothelial cancer. Overall study: Samples came from 3 weeks, at the second dose, and 6 weeks into treatment.

Regarding time point: pretreatment peripheral blood. Method: immunoSEQ multiplex PCR; TCRdb's copy keeps in-frame clones and lacks some. The sample includes around 100,000 clones, roughly 84% of them seen just once. The clonotype comes from a man aged 55 to 70 with urothelial cancer. Here the sequenced sample was PBMCs, taken around atezolizumab (anti-PD-L1) treatment.

The chain's CDR3 is CASSQQGADGYTF. The CDR3 DNA follows: TGTGCCAGCAGTCAACAGGGGGCGGATGGCTACACCTTC. The rearrangement joins TRBV28 to TRBJ1-2; 9 bases map to TRBD1. Germline CDR1 is MDHEN and CDR2 is SYDVKM. V dropped 5 bases and J dropped 6; count of bases not matched to a gene: 4. The CDR3 spans 13 residues.